The present TCR beta chain was sequenced within a study of beta chain features in type 1 diabetes. Study outcomes and limitations: The naive, central memory and Treg TCRB repertoires of patients appeared to be more similar to one another than those of healthy donors. Junctions at VDJ sites from type 1 diabetes patients had fewer insertions and more deletions.

The whole isolated RNA underwent reverse transcription, so sequencing captured expressed TCRB transcripts. Method: immunoSEQ multiplex PCR; TCRdb's copy keeps in-frame clones and lacks some. The sample shows 250,000 to 300,000 clones, roughly 8% of them seen only once. This clone was observed many times. Its specificity is unknown. The V gene lost 8 bases and the J gene lost 16 bases, with 18 bases spanning the gap. This CDR3 contains 11 residues. Germline CDR1 SEHNR, CDR2 FQNEAQ (reference sequence). The TCR was taken from a woman aged 18-35 years in good health. This chain connects TRBV7-9 to TRBJ2-1; D gene ambiguous. Sequenced material: central memory CD4+ T cells from blood. CDR3 sequence reads: CASAFQTMGFF. For the CDR3, the DNA is TGTGCCAGCGCCTTCCAAACTATGGGATTCTTC.